The present entry profiles one T cell receptor beta chain with its context. The sample is drawn from a study of blood T cell repertoires in COVID-19. The wider study: Researchers got acute and convalescent COVID-19 samples from the United States, Italy and Spain. Sample material is recorded as cDNA or gDNA derived from T cells, B-cell-depleted T cells, or PBMCs.

Study processing details: Counts of nucleated cells, estimated from reference gene primer amplification, were obtained. Only in-frame clones appear in the TCRdb table, and some are missing; sequencing was by immunoSEQ multiplex PCR. Clonal size and the V and J genes are those of that table, whereas D and trimming came from the DNA. There are approximately 35,000 clones in the sample; roughly 88% occur only once, and around 15% lies in the top ten. With V trimmed by 0 bases and J by 5 bases, 8 bases remained unmatched. Germline CDR1 WNHNN, CDR2 SYGVQD (reference sequence). The CDR3 is 17 amino acids. The sample was peripheral blood. This clonotype was sampled from a man in his 60s with active COVID-19. This rearrangement joins TRBV10-1 to TRBJ2-2; 8 bases line up with TRBD2. CDR3 coding DNA: TGCGCCAGCAGTGAGTCGGTTCCTAGCGGGCGTACCGGGGAGCTGTTTTTT. This encodes CASSESVPSGRTGELFF.